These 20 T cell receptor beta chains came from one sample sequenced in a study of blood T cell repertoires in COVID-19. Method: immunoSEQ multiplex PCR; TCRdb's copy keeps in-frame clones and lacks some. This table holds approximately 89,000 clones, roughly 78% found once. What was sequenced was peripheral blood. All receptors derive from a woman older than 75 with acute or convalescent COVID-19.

CDR3 in amino acids: CASRAGTGGLNYGYTF. CDR3 sequence (DNA): TGTGCCAGTAGGGCCGGGACAGGGGGCCTGAACTATGGCTACACCTTC. The chain uses TRBV19 and TRBJ1-2, with 12 bases aligning to TRBD1. Per germline, CDR1 LNHDA and CDR2 SQIVND (reference sequence). Germline trimming cut 6 bases from V and 2 bases from J; bases unmatched to any gene: 7. The CDR3 loop spans 16 amino acids.

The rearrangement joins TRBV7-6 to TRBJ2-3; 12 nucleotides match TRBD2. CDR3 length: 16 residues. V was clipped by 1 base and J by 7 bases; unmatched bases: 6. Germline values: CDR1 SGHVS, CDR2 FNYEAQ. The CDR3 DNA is TGTGCCAGCAGCTTAGATCTAGCGGGGGGGCTCCATACGCAGTATTTT. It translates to CASSLDLAGGLHTQYF.

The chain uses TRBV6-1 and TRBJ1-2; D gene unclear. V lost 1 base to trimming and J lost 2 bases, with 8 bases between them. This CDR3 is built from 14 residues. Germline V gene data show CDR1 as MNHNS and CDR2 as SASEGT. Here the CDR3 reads CASSEEPRNYGYTF. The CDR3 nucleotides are TGTGCCAGCAGTGAAGAACCCAGGAACTATGGCTACACCTTC.

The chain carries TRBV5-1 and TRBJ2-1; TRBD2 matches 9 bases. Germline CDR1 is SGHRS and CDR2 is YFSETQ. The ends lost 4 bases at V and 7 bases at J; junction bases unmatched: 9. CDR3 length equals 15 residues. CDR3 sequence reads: CASSRDLAGQNEQFF. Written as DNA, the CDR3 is TGCGCCAGCAGCCGTGACCTAGCGGGGCAGAATGAGCAGTTCTTC.

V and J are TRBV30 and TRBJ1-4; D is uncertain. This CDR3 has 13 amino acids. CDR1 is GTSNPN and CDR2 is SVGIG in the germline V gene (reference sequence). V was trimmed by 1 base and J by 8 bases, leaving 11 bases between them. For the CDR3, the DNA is TGTGCCTGGAGTGGAGGGCTCGGGGAAAAACTGTTTTTT. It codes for CAWSGGLGEKLFF.

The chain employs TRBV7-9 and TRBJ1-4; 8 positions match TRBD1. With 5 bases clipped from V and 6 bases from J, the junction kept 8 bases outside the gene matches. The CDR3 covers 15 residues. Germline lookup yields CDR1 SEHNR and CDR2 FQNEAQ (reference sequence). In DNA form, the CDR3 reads TGTGCCAGCAGCCGCACCGGGACAGGTGATGAAAAACTGTTTTTT. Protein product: CASSRTGTGDEKLFF.

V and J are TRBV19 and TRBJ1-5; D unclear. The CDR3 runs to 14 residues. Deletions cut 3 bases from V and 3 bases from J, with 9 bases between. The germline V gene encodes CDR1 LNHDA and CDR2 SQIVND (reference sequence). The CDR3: CASSIATNNQPQHF. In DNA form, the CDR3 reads TGTGCCAGTAGTATTGCGACTAACAATCAGCCCCAGCATTTT. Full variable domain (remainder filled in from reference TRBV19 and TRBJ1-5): DGGITQSPKYLFRKEGQNVTLSCEQNLNHDAMYWYRQDPGQGLRLIYYSQIVNDFQKGDIAEGYSVSREKKESFPLTVTSAQKNPTAFYLCASSIATNNQPQHFGDGTRLSIL.

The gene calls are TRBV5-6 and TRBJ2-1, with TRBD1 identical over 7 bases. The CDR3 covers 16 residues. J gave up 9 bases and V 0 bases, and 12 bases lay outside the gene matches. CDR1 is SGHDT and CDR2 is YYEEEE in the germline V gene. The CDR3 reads CASSLAGQGDTTEQFF. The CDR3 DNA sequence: TGTGCCAGCAGCTTGGCCGGCCAGGGGGATACAACTGAGCAGTTCTTC. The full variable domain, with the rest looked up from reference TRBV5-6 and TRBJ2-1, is DAGVTQSPTHLIKTRGQQVTLRCSPKSGHDTVSWYQQALGQGPQFIFQYYEEEERQRGNFPDRFSGHQFPNYSSELNVNALLLGDSALYLCASSLAGQGDTTEQFFGPGTRLTVL.

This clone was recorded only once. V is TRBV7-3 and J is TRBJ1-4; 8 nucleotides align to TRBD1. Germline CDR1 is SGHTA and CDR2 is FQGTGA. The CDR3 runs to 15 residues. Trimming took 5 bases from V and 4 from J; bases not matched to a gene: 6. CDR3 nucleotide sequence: TGTGCCAGCAGCCCCCCACAGGGGGGTAATGAAAAACTGTTTTTT. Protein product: CASSPPQGGNEKLFF. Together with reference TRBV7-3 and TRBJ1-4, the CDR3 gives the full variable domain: GAGVSQTPSNKVTEKGKYVELRCDPISGHTALYWYRQSLGQGPEFLIYFQGTGAADDSGLPNDRFFAVRPEGSVSTLKIQRTERGDSAVYLCASSPPQGGNEKLFFGSGTQLSVL.

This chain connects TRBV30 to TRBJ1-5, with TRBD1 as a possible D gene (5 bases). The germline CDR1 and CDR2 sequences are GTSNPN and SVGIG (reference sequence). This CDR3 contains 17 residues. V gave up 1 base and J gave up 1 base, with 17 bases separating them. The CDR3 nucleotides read TGTGCCTGGAGTGCTGGGGGGGGACCTAAAAGCAATCAGCCCCAGCATTTT. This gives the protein CAWSAGGGPKSNQPQHF.

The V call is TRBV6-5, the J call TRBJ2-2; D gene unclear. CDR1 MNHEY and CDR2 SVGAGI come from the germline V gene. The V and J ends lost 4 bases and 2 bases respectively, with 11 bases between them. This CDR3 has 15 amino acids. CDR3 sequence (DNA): TGTGCCAGCAGTTCCCTATTCCCCAACACCGGGGAGCTGTTTTTT. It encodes CASSSLFPNTGELFF.

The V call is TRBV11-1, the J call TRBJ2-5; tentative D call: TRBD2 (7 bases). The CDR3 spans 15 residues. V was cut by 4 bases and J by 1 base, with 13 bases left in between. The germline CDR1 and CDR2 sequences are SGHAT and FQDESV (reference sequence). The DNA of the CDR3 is TGTGCCAGCAGCTCTAGAGGGGGGGGCCAAGAGACCCAGTACTTC. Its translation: CASSSRGGGQETQYF.

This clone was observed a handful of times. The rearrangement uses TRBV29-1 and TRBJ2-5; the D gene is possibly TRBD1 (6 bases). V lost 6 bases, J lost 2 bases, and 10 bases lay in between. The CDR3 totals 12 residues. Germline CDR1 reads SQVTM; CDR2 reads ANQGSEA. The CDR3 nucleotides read TGCAGCGTGGGCGGACAGCAAGAGACCCAGTACTTC. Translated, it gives CSVGGQQETQYF.

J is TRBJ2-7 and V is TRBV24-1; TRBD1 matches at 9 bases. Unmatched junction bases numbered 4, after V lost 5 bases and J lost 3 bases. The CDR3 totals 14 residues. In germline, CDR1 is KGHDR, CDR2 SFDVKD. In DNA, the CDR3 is TGTGCCACCAGTGGCGGACAGGGGAACTACGAGCAGTACTTC. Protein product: CATSGGQGNYEQYF.

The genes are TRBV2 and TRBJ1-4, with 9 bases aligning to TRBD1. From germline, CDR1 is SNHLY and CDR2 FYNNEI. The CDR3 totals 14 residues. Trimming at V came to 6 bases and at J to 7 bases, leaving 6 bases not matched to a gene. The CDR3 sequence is CASRNRDRAEKLFF. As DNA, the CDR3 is TGTGCCAGCAGGAACCGGGACAGGGCTGAAAAACTGTTTTTT.

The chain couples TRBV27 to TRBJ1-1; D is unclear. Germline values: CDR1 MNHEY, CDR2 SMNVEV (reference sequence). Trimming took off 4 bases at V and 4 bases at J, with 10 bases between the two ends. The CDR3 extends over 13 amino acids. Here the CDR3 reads CASSSALLTEAFF. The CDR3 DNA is TGTGCCAGCAGTTCTGCACTTCTCACTGAAGCTTTCTTT.

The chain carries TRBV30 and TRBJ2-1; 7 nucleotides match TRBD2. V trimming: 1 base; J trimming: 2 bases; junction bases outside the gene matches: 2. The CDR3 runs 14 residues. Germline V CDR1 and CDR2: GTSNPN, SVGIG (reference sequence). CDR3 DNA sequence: TGTGCCTGGAGTGCTGGACTAGCCTACAATGAGCAGTTCTTC. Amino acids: CAWSAGLAYNEQFF. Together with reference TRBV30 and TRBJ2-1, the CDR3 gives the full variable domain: SQTIHQWPATLVQPVGSPLSLECTVEGTSNPNLYWYRQAAGRGLQLLFYSVGIGQISSEVPQNLSASRPQDRQFILSSKKLLLSDSGFYLCAWSAGLAYNEQFFGPGTRLTVL.

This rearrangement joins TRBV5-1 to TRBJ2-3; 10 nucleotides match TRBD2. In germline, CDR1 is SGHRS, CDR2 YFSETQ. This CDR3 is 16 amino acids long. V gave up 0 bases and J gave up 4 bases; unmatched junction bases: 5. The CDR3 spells CASSLGSSGSPDTQYF. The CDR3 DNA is TGCGCCAGCAGCTTGGGGTCTAGCGGGAGCCCAGATACGCAGTATTTT.

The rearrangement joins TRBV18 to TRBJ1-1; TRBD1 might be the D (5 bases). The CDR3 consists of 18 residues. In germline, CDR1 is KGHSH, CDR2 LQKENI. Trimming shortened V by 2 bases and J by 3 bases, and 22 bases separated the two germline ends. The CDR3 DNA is TGTGCCAGCTCACCAAAAAGGTCCGGCAGGGCTATAGACACTGAAGCTTTCTTT. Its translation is CASSPKRSGRAIDTEAFF.

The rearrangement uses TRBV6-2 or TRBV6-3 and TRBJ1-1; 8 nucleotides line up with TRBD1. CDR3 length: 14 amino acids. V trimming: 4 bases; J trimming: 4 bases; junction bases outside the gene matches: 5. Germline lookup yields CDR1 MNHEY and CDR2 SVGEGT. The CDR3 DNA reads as TGTGCCAGCAGTTGGACAGGGCTCCCCACTGAAGCTTTCTTT. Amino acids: CASSWTGLPTEAFF.